What follows are 28 T cell receptor beta chains derived from one specimen sequenced in a study of early stage breast cancer tumors. The protocol was immunoSEQ multiplex PCR, while the TCRdb copy is restricted to in-frame clones and leaves out a portion. The table lists roughly 19,000 clones, more than 75% of them singletons. The sample taken for sequencing was blood. These TCRs come from a person between 55 and 69 years old with breast cancer.

This sequence joins TRBV5-1 and TRBJ2-5, with D possibly being TRBD2 (6 bases). Germline V gene lookup returns CDR1 SGHRS and CDR2 YFSETQ. This CDR3 spans 13 amino acids. V dropped 0 bases and J dropped 5 bases, with 8 bases sitting between them. The chain's CDR3 is CASSLEGRETQYF. The CDR3 DNA is TGCGCCAGCAGCTTGGAGGGGAGGGAGACCCAGTACTTC.

The chain uses TRBV15 and TRBJ1-2; the D gene is possibly TRBD1 (5 bases). The CDR3 length is 13 residues. Trimming cost V 3 bases and J 4 bases, with 9 bases left between them. In germline, CDR1 is LNHNV, CDR2 YYDKDF (reference sequence). The CDR3 loop is CATSRGGSYGYTF. CDR3 nucleotides: TGTGCCACCAGCAGGGGGGGATCCTATGGCTACACCTTC.

This chain connects TRBV6-6 to TRBJ2-7; 7 nucleotides line up with TRBD2. Germline CDR1 reads MNHNY; CDR2 reads SVGAGI (reference sequence). The CDR3 is 14 amino acids. V was pared by 7 bases and J by 3 bases, with 9 bases of the junction left unmatched. The CDR3 region is CASTITPSGYEQYF. The CDR3 DNA follows: TGTGCCAGCACCATAACTCCTAGCGGCTACGAGCAGTACTTC.

This chain uses TRBV6-5 with TRBJ1-2, with 8 positions matching TRBD1. V shed 6 bases and J 7 bases; nucleotides not matched to a gene: 4. Germline CDR1 MNHEY, CDR2 SVGAGI. The CDR3 contains 12 residues. Here the CDR3 DNA reads TGTGCCAGCAGGACAGGGGAATCTGGCTACACCTTC. It yields the protein CASRTGESGYTF.

The chain is built from TRBV9 and TRBJ1-5; a possible D gene is TRBD1 (5 bases). The ends were cut back, 3 bases at V and 0 bases at J, with 13 bases in the middle. The CDR3 is 16 residues long. Germline V CDR1 and CDR2: SGDLS, YYNGEE. The CDR3 DNA reads TGTGCCAGCAGCGCAGATGGGACGGATAGCAATCAGCCCCAGCATTTT. Its protein product is CASSADGTDSNQPQHF.

This chain links TRBV18 with TRBJ2-1; possible D gene TRBD2, 5 bases. Trimming shortened V by 4 bases and J by 0 bases, and 16 bases separated the two germline ends. Germline values: CDR1 KGHSH, CDR2 LQKENI. The CDR3 contains 17 residues. CDR3 amino acids: CASSLLKTGSSYNEQFF. CDR3 DNA: TGTGCCAGCTCACTCCTTAAGACGGGGAGCTCCTACAATGAGCAGTTCTTC.

This rearrangement joins TRBV5-1 to TRBJ1-2; 7 bases are a match to TRBD1. The CDR3 runs 13 residues. The germline gives CDR1 SGHRS, CDR2 YFSETQ. With 3 bases clipped from V and 6 bases from J, the junction kept 5 bases outside the gene matches. CDR3 in amino acids: CASSYRTGDGYTF. Here the CDR3 DNA reads TGCGCCAGCAGCTACAGGACAGGAGATGGCTACACCTTC. The whole variable domain, filled in from reference TRBV5-1 and TRBJ1-2, reads KAGVTQTPRYLIKTRGQQVTLSCSPISGHRSVSWYQQTPGQGLQFLFEYFSETQRNKGNFPGRFSGRQFSNSRSEMNVSTLELGDSALYLCASSYRTGDGYTFGSGTRLTVV.

This chain connects TRBV9 to TRBJ2-3, with TRBD2 matching over 8 bases. The CDR3 runs to 13 residues. Trimming took 8 bases from V and 10 from J; bases not matched to a gene: 12. CDR1 and CDR2 (germline): SGDLS, YYNGEE. The chain's CDR3 is CASTSGIGRAQYF. CDR3 bases: TGTGCCAGTACTAGCGGAATCGGACGGGCGCAGTATTTT.

This clone was counted once. The rearrangement joins TRBV5-1 to TRBJ2-5; either TRBD1 or TRBD2 may supply D (5 bases each). This CDR3 region has 14 residues. Germline assignment: CDR1 SGHRS and CDR2 YFSETQ. Trimming stripped 4 bases from V and 1 base from J, with 11 bases between. The DNA for the CDR3 is TGCGCCAGCAGCGGGGGACGGGTCCAAGAGACCCAGTACTTC. Translation: CASSGGRVQETQYF.

This clone was seen a single time. The chain combines TRBV5-1 with TRBJ2-3; D unresolved. The germline V and J ends were trimmed by 1 base and 5 bases, with 11 bases remaining between them. Looked up from germline, CDR1 is SGHRS and CDR2 is YFSETQ. CDR3 length: 14 amino acids. In nucleotides, the CDR3 is TGCGCCAGCAGCTTGTCCTTCCAGGAAGATACGCAGTATTTT. This encodes CASSLSFQEDTQYF.

In regard to this clone: One end of the junction is discordant with germline, which a read error may explain. The chain combines TRBV5-4 with TRBJ2-5; TRBD1 matches at 8 bases. The CDR3 spans 14 residues. Germline loops: CDR1 SGHNT, CDR2 YYREEE (reference sequence). DNA of the CDR3: TGTGCCAGCAGCCTACCGACAGGGGAAGAGACCCAATACTTC. Encoded protein: CASSLPTGEETQYF.

The V and J genes are TRBV7-9 and TRBJ1-5; TRBD1 matches 9 bases. Germline CDR1 reads SEHNR; CDR2 reads FQNEAQ (reference sequence). J was trimmed by 5 bases and V by 5 bases; bases with no gene match: 1. The CDR3 is made up of 13 amino acids. The CDR3 sequence: CASSGTGYQPQHF. CDR3 coding DNA: TGTGCCAGCAGCGGGACAGGGTATCAGCCCCAGCATTTT.

This clone was seen only a few times. This chain links TRBV2 with TRBJ1-2, with a tentative D call TRBD1 (6 bases). The CDR3 spans 13 residues. Germline V gene data show CDR1 as SNHLY and CDR2 as FYNNEI. Trimming stripped 6 bases from V and 3 bases from J, with 11 bases between. The CDR3 nucleotides read TGTGCCAGCAGCCCGGGACAAGACTATGGCTACACCTTC. Translating it yields CASSPGQDYGYTF.

This clone showed up just a few times. The CDR3 protein is CASSDPDRGESYEQYF. The CDR3 DNA reads TGTGCCAGCAGTGACCCGGACAGGGGGGAGAGCTACGAGCAGTACTTC. The chain combines TRBV25-1 with TRBJ2-7, with TRBD1 matching 10 bases. With V trimmed by 3 bases and J by 3 bases, 8 bases remained unmatched. The CDR3 has 16 amino acids. In germline, CDR1 is MGHDK, CDR2 SYGVNS.

A single count supports this clone. This chain joins TRBV9 and TRBJ2-2; D remains unclear. The V end was cut by 4 bases, the J end by 4 bases, with 8 bases between. This CDR3 has 13 residues. Per germline, CDR1 SGDLS and CDR2 YYNGEE. CDR3 region: CASSPRSTGELFF. The CDR3, as DNA: TGTGCCAGCAGCCCGCGAAGCACCGGGGAGCTGTTTTTT.

This sequence joins TRBV2 and TRBJ1-4; 8 nucleotides match TRBD1. The CDR3 length is 14 residues. CDR1 and CDR2 from the germline V gene are SNHLY and FYNNEI. J gave up 11 bases and V 4 bases, and 9 bases lay outside the gene matches. The CDR3 DNA follows: TGTGCCAGCAGTGGGGGACAGGCCCGTCTGAAACTGTTTTTT. It translates to CASSGGQARLKLFF.

Only a few counts were recorded for this clone. The chain couples TRBV7-2 to TRBJ2-5; TRBD1 aligns across 7 bases. There are 14 residues in the CDR3. The germline V gene has CDR1 SGHTA and CDR2 FQGNSA. V trimming: 1 base; J trimming: 9 bases; junction bases outside the gene matches: 8. CDR3 loop: CASSLDQGRGSQYF. The CDR3 nucleotides read TGTGCCAGCAGCTTAGATCAGGGCAGGGGGTCCCAGTACTTC.

The rearrangement links TRBV9 to TRBJ1-2; D call uncertain. The CDR3 runs to 15 residues. Trimming removed 0 bases at V and 4 bases at J, with 13 bases between. Germline V gene sequence: CDR1 SGDLS, CDR2 YYNGEE. The CDR3 DNA reads TGTGCCAGCAGCGTAGATCCGGGAACCAGCTATGGCTACACCTTC. Amino acid sequence: CASSVDPGTSYGYTF.

J is TRBJ2-2 and V is TRBV14; D remains ambiguous. The germline V and J ends were trimmed by 0 bases and 6 bases, with 8 bases remaining between them. CDR3 length: 14 amino acids. Germline values: CDR1 SGHDN, CDR2 FVKESK. DNA of the CDR3: TGTGCCAGCAGCCAAGAATTGTCCGCCGGGGAGCTGTTTTTT. Its translation is CASSQELSAGELFF. Full variable domain (missing parts from reference TRBV14 and TRBJ2-2): EAGVTQFPSHSVIEKGQTVTLRCDPISGHDNLYWYRRVMGKEIKFLLHFVKESKQDESGMPNNRFLAERTGGTYSTLKVQPAELEDSGVYFCASSQELSAGELFFGEGSRLTVL.

V and J are TRBV7-9 and TRBJ2-1; D might be TRBD2 (6 bases). CDR3 size: 12 residues. CDR1 and CDR2 from the germline V gene are SEHNR and FQNEAQ (reference sequence). V lost 3 bases and J lost 15, with 15 bases in between. The CDR3 DNA is TGTGCCAGCAGCTTCTCTAGCGATATTTGGTTCTTC. The encoded protein is CASSFSSDIWFF.

The V call is TRBV7-9, the J call TRBJ2-7, with TRBD2 identical over 14 bases. CDR3 length equals 16 residues. The germline V gene encodes CDR1 SEHNR and CDR2 FQNEAQ (reference sequence). V dropped 11 bases and J dropped 0; count of bases not matched to a gene: 9. The CDR3 sequence is CAGGLAGGPSSYEQYF. As DNA, the CDR3 is TGTGCCGGAGGACTAGCGGGAGGTCCCAGCTCCTACGAGCAGTACTTC.

The CDR3 DNA reads as TGTGCCAGCAGCCCCGCCGACAGGGTGGAAGAGACCCAGTACTTC. Translation: CASSPADRVEETQYF. The V gene is TRBV7-9, the J gene TRBJ2-5, with 7 positions matching TRBD1. The V gene's germline CDR1 is SEHNR and CDR2 FQNEAQ (reference sequence). This CDR3 has 15 amino acids. The ends lost 5 bases at V and 3 bases at J; junction bases unmatched: 9. Supplemented by reference TRBV7-9 and TRBJ2-5, the full variable domain reads DTGVSQNPRHKITKRGQNVTFRCDPISEHNRLYWYRQTLGQGPEFLTYFQNEAQLEKSRLLSDRFSAERPKGSFSTLEIQRTEQGDSAMYLCASSPADRVEETQYFGPGTRLLVL.

The V and J genes are TRBV29-1 and TRBJ2-5; 8 bases are shared with TRBD1. The CDR3 extends over 12 amino acids. Germline V CDR1 and CDR2: SQVTM, ANQGSEA. The V and J ends lost 6 bases and 4 bases, in that order; junction bases with no gene match: 4. CDR3 bases: TGCAGCGTCTCAGGGGGCTCAGAGACCCAGTACTTC. Amino acids: CSVSGGSETQYF.

The J gene is TRBJ2-7, the V gene TRBV29-1; 13 nucleotides agree with TRBD2. The CDR3 extends over 13 amino acids. Germline V gene lookup returns CDR1 SQVTM and CDR2 ANQGSEA. J lost 2 bases, V lost 7 bases, and 2 bases had no gene match. The CDR3 sequence: CSGTSGGAYEQYF. The CDR3 bases are TGCAGCGGTACTAGCGGGGGGGCCTACGAGCAGTACTTC.

This clone was observed a few times. The chain joins TRBV7-2 to TRBJ1-2; possible D gene TRBD1, 6 bases. This CDR3 is built from 14 residues. Trimming removed 0 bases from V and 4 bases from J, with 9 bases in between. The V gene's germline CDR1 is SGHTA and CDR2 FQGNSA. The CDR3 is CASSLAVGGYGYTF. CDR3 nucleotides: TGTGCCAGCAGCTTAGCGGTAGGGGGCTATGGCTACACCTTC.

This clone was observed a single time. The chain combines TRBV4-1 with TRBJ1-6, with 7 bases aligning to TRBD1. After removal of 4 bases from V and 7 bases from J, the junction contained 7 bases not matched to a gene. This CDR3 comprises 15 residues. Germline V gene lookup returns CDR1 MGHRA and CDR2 YSYEKL. The CDR3 DNA reads TGCGCCAGCAGCCCGCCTGACAGGGCGAATTCACCCCTCCACTTT. Translated: CASSPPDRANSPLHF.

As DNA, the CDR3 is TGCGCCAGCAGCGGGACCTCCTACGAGCAGTACTTC. Residues: CASSGTSYEQYF. The chain uses TRBV5-1 and TRBJ2-7; D may correspond to TRBD1 or TRBD2 (5 bases each). The CDR3 consists of 12 residues. Germline V gene data show CDR1 as SGHRS and CDR2 as YFSETQ. V was trimmed by 4 bases and J by 0 bases, leaving 5 bases between them.

The V call is TRBV29-1, the J call TRBJ1-4; 9 positions match TRBD1. This CDR3 region has 15 residues. Germline V lookup: CDR1 SQVTM, CDR2 ANQGSEA. J was trimmed by 3 bases and V by 6 bases; bases with no gene match: 8. Here the CDR3 reads CSVAGTGSANEKLFF. In nucleotides, the CDR3 is TGCAGCGTAGCCGGGACAGGGTCGGCTAATGAAAAACTGTTTTTT.